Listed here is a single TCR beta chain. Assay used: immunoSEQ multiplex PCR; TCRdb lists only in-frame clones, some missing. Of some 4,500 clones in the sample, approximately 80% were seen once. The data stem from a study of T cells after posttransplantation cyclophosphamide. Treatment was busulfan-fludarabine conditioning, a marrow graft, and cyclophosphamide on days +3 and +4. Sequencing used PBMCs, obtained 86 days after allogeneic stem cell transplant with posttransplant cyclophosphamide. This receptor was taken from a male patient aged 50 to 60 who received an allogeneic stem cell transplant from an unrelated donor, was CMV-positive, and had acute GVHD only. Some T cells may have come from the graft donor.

The CDR3 spells CASSFLQNTEAFF. The CDR3 nucleotides are TGTGCCAGCAGCTTTTTACAGAACACTGAAGCTTTCTTT. The J gene is TRBJ1-1, the V gene TRBV7-3; no firm D call. V shed 3 bases and J shed 1 base, with 6 bases lying between them. Germline values: CDR1 SGHTA, CDR2 FQGTGA. The CDR3 has 13 amino acids. The full variable domain, in which reference TRBV7-3 and TRBJ1-1 provide the parts outside the CDR3, is GAGVSQTPSNKVTEKGKYVELRCDPISGHTALYWYRQSLGQGPEFLIYFQGTGAADDSGLPNDRFFAVRPEGSVSTLKIQRTERGDSAVYLCASSFLQNTEAFFGQGTRLTVV.